This TCR beta chain was observed in a study of technical replicates of blood from a few donors (dated by TCRdb to 2016 to 2017). A note on this clone: The clone's antigen remains unknown. Base qualities are not provided; no much larger clone lies one nucleotide away.

V is trimmed back by 6 bases and J by 2 bases, and the junction contains 3 bases that no gene match accounts for. Via the germline V gene, CDR1 is MNHEY and CDR2 SVGAGI. Measured from the cysteine to the phenylalanine, the CDR3 is 13 residues long. This entry keeps only the CDR3 DNA: 39 bases, framed from base 1. The protocol used for the library was the immunoSEQ multiplex PCR assay. Entries here come from immuneACCESS through TCRdb and include only in-frame sequences with V and J called. Some clones fail to appear in such tables; in the studies checked, an unresolved V gene covers under half of the shortfall, and the cause of the remainder is unknown. The sample table contains some 76,000 clones; only one count was recorded for approximately 98% of them. The ten top clones hold approximately 0.21% of the sample.

The rearranged chain carries TRBV6-5 and TRBJ1-2; TRBD1 matches 7 bases in the middle. This TCR came from a human donor in good health. The sequencing sample was made of T cells isolated from PBMCs. The DNA sequence is given as TGTGCCAGCAGCCGGACAGGCAACTATGGCTACACCTTC. Translated, it reads CASSRTGNYGYTF.